This T cell receptor (beta chain) was obtained from a study of blood T cell repertoires in COVID-19. In the authors' workflow: For nucleated cells, counts were estimated from reference gene primer amplification. Assay used: immunoSEQ multiplex PCR; TCRdb lists only in-frame clones, some missing. V and J calls plus clone size are reproduced from that table; the DNA served to infer D and trimming. The table lists 200,000 to 250,000 clones, more than 75% of them singletons. The sequence derives from a man older than 75 with acute or convalescent COVID-19. Sequencing was performed on peripheral blood.

Here the CDR3 reads CATSDGGNYGYTF. In nucleotides, the CDR3 is TGTGCCACCAGTGATGGCGGGAACTATGGCTACACCTTC. V and J are TRBV24-1 and TRBJ1-2; unclear D gene. Germline V gene data show CDR1 as KGHDR and CDR2 as SFDVKD. The CDR3 is made up of 13 amino acids. Trimming cost V 3 bases and J 2 bases, with 6 bases left between them.